What follows describes a single T cell receptor (beta chain). Its matching antigen is unknown. A library of TCRbeta sequences, prepared with unique molecular identifiers, was generated. TCRdb independently ran MiXCR on the PCR reads; one entry per CDR3 protein. Here the sample spans fewer than 550,000 distinct CDR3 sequences, approximately 10% being singletons. These data belong to a study of T-cell reconstitution after alpha-beta-depleted transplantation in children. Study outcomes and limitations: Where some patients showed high TCRbeta diversity at day 60, it came from recipient T cells and thymic progenitors that had survived. About two months after transplant, alpha-beta T cells reportedly came from several hundred expanded graft clones. T-cell counts and diversity at one year following transplant were attributed mainly to newly produced T cells.

Germline loops: CDR1 SGDLS, CDR2 YYNGEE. Trimming left V 0 bases short and J 0 bases short, with 13 bases between. The CDR3 is 17 residues long. The sample here was PBMCs, mostly from graft donor cells, taken 180 days after TCRalphabeta/CD19-depleted stem cell transplant. The origin of this receptor is a female patient aged 2 to 10 who had a stem cell transplant for aplastic anemia, so the T cells may come from the graft donor. The chain has TRBV9 and TRBJ2-1, with a weak D call TRBD1 (6 bases). CDR3 region: CASSVEAGVGSYNEQFF. Here the CDR3 DNA reads TGTGCCAGCAGCGTAGAGGCAGGGGTCGGCTCCTACAATGAGCAGTTCTTC.